The sequence of this TCR beta chain was determined in a study of regulatory T cells in long-lasting Graves disease. The time point is: newly diagnosed GD, antithyroid drugs for less than 3 months. Isolated PBMC RNA provided the starting material for the TCR library. V dropped 6 bases and J dropped 8; count of bases not matched to a gene: 16. Germline CDR1 reads MNHNS; CDR2 reads SASEGT. The CDR3 runs 16 residues. This clonotype has only a few counts. Both iRepertoire HTBI primers and Arm-PCR of CDR3 regions were used to build the TCR beta libraries. TCRdb reprocessed the multiplex PCR reads via MiXCR and lists one record per CDR3 protein. The table has more than 450,000 distinct CDR3 sequences, 12% seen once. The sample also formed part of further work on T cells in Graves' hyperthyroidism and ophthalmopathy. As reported in that work: Ophthalmopathy was separated from stable hyperthyroidism by a 13 V-J model. Ophthalmopathy prediction by the model preceded onset by a median approximately six months.

The TCR was taken from a woman aged 25-40 years with Graves disease. This material consisted of peripheral blood mononuclear cells (PBMCs), taken at new diagnosis, from a patient treated with antithyroid drugs. The chain has TRBV6-1 and TRBJ2-1; 7 nucleotides line up with TRBD2. This CDR3 is CASSRGGGVLIHEQFF. The CDR3 nucleotides are TGTGCCAGCAGCCGCGGTGGGGGGGTACTAATCCATGAGCAGTTCTTC.